The entry that follows covers one TCR beta chain sequence. The sample comes from a study of blood T cell repertoires in COVID-19. Across the whole study: Spain, Italy and the United States supplied samples that represented acute and convalescent COVID-19.

The CDR3 runs to 14 residues. Germline-derived CDR1 and CDR2 are SGHRS and YFSETQ. V gave up 1 base and J gave up 6 bases; unmatched junction bases: 1. Original analysis: For nucleated cells, counts were estimated from reference gene primer amplification. Generated by immunoSEQ multiplex PCR, the TCRdb table keeps only in-frame clones and is missing some. From that table come the V and J calls and clone size; the DNA was used to work out D and trimming. The sample records about 240,000 clones, around 83% being singletons. The TCR was taken from a woman older than 75 with acute or convalescent COVID-19. Sequenced sample: peripheral blood. This chain links TRBV5-1 with TRBJ1-4, with 9 nucleotides matching TRBD1. CDR3 sequence: CASSLTGGYEKLFF. The CDR3 DNA follows: TGCGCCAGCAGCTTGACAGGGGGCTATGAAAAACTGTTTTTT.